These 19 T cell receptor beta chains were all obtained from the same sample, sequenced in a study of T cell changes during pregnancy in multiple sclerosis. Some clones are missing from TCRdb's copy, which holds only in-frame ones; the method was immunoSEQ multiplex PCR. The table includes 40,000 or so clones, about 90% detected once. This specimen was CD4+ T cells from peripheral blood mononuclear cells, taken after pregnancy. The receptors shown here come from a female donor in good health, enrolled as a control in a pregnancy study.

V usage is TRBV4-1 and J usage is TRBJ2-1; TRBD1 might be the D (5 bases). The germline CDR1 and CDR2 sequences are MGHRA and YSYEKL. The CDR3 consists of 15 residues. V was pared by 1 base and J by 16 bases, with 23 bases between. CDR3 loop: CASSQVGLDTHRKFF. Written as DNA, the CDR3 is TGCGCCAGCAGCCAAGTTGGGCTGGATACTCACAGGAAATTCTTC.

This clone has only one observation. V usage is TRBV5-4 and J usage is TRBJ1-1, with D perhaps TRBD1 (6 bases). Trimming took 4 bases from V and 5 from J, leaving 15 bases between them. The CDR3 is made up of 14 amino acids. Looked up from germline, CDR1 is SGHNT and CDR2 is YYREEE (reference sequence). The CDR3 nucleotides read TGTGCCAGCAGCCTCAACAGGGAGGGGACTGAAGCTTTCTTT. It codes for CASSLNREGTEAFF.

The chain recombines TRBV5-1 with TRBJ2-3, with 7 bases that match TRBD2. The ends lost 1 base at V and 1 base at J; junction bases unmatched: 3. The CDR3 totals 15 residues. CDR1 and CDR2 (germline): SGHRS, YFSETQ. The CDR3 protein is CASSLIGGGTDTQYF. DNA of the CDR3: TGCGCCAGCAGCTTGATTGGGGGGGGCACAGATACGCAGTATTTT. Together with reference TRBV5-1 and TRBJ2-3, the CDR3 gives the full variable domain: KAGVTQTPRYLIKTRGQQVTLSCSPISGHRSVSWYQQTPGQGLQFLFEYFSETQRNKGNFPGRFSGRQFSNSRSEMNVSTLELGDSALYLCASSLIGGGTDTQYFGPGTRLTVL.

This sequence joins TRBV29-1 and TRBJ2-7, with D perhaps TRBD2 (6 bases). Trimming took off 4 bases at V and 5 bases at J, with 18 bases between the two ends. This CDR3 has 14 amino acids. CDR1 is SQVTM, CDR2 ANQGSEA, per germline. The CDR3 coding sequence is TGCAGCGTTGTAAAAAGGCTAGCGAAGGACGAGCAGTACTTC. It is translated as CSVVKRLAKDEQYF.

The J gene is TRBJ1-2, the V gene TRBV2; 9 bases are shared with TRBD1. Germline trimming cut 7 bases from V and 4 bases from J; bases unmatched to any gene: 10. The CDR3 has 15 residues. Germline CDR1 is SNHLY and CDR2 is FYNNEI. CDR3 in amino acids: CASKKEQGAAYGYTF. As DNA, the CDR3 is TGTGCCAGCAAGAAGGAACAGGGGGCTGCCTATGGCTACACCTTC.

The J gene is TRBJ2-4, the V gene TRBV27, with 7 positions matching TRBD2. The CDR3 is made up of 15 amino acids. Unmatched junction bases numbered 9, after V lost 9 bases and J lost 1 base. Germline values: CDR1 MNHEY, CDR2 SMNVEV (reference sequence). CDR3 amino acids: CAREAGVAAKNIQYF. The DNA for the CDR3 is TGTGCCAGGGAGGCGGGGGTGGCGGCCAAAAACATTCAGTACTTC.

CDR3: CASSETGDSTDTQYF. In DNA, the CDR3 is TGTGCCAGCAGTGAGACAGGGGATAGTACAGATACGCAGTATTTT. This chain connects TRBV2 to TRBJ2-3; 8 bases are shared with TRBD1. The CDR3 contains 15 residues. CDR1 is SNHLY, CDR2 FYNNEI, per germline. With 3 bases clipped from V and 3 bases from J, the junction kept 5 bases outside the gene matches.

This chain links TRBV5-8 with TRBJ2-4, with D possibly matching TRBD1 (5 bases). This CDR3 spans 15 amino acids. With 4 bases removed from V and 6 bases from J, the gap between germline ends came to 17 bases. The germline V gene encodes CDR1 SGHTS and CDR2 YDEGEE. CDR3 protein: CASSRTISQGNIQYF. The CDR3 bases are TGTGCCAGCAGCCGGACGATTAGCCAGGGAAACATTCAGTACTTC. The full variable domain, rest sourced from reference TRBV5-8 and TRBJ2-4, is EAGVTQSPTHLIKTRGQQATLRCSPISGHTSVYWYQQALGLGLQFLLWYDEGEERNRGNFPPRFSGRQFPNYSSELNVNALELEDSALYLCASSRTISQGNIQYFGAGTRLSVL.

The chain joins TRBV6-6 to TRBJ2-1, with 9 bases fitting TRBD1. The germline V gene encodes CDR1 MNHNY and CDR2 SVGAGI (reference sequence). J gave up 5 bases and V 6 bases, and 8 bases lay outside the gene matches. This CDR3 is built from 15 residues. In DNA form, the CDR3 reads TGTGCCAGCAGCCGAGGACAGGGGATGCACAATGAGCAGTTCTTC. Translating it yields CASSRGQGMHNEQFF.

This chain uses TRBV5-4 with TRBJ1-1, with a tentative D call TRBD1 (6 bases). CDR1 is SGHNT and CDR2 is YYREEE in the germline V gene (reference sequence). The CDR3 is 16 residues long. V lost 5 bases and J lost 0, with 17 bases in between. The CDR3 coding sequence is TGTGCCAGCAGGGCCGGGAGGGGGTCCATGAACACTGAAGCTTTCTTT. Protein sequence: CASRAGRGSMNTEAFF.

The rearrangement uses TRBV5-8 and TRBJ1-1, with D tentatively TRBD1 (6 bases). CDR1 is SGHTS and CDR2 is YDEGEE in the germline V gene. The CDR3 runs 16 residues. V lost 4 bases to trimming and J lost 0 bases, with 16 bases between them. In DNA, the CDR3 is TGTGCCAGCAGCCTCGGCGCGGACAGATTGAACACTGAAGCTTTCTTT. Its protein product is CASSLGADRLNTEAFF.

The gene calls are TRBV27 and TRBJ2-5, with 10 bases that match TRBD2. Germline V lookup: CDR1 MNHEY, CDR2 SMNVEV (reference sequence). V was pared by 6 bases and J by 5 bases, with 12 bases of the junction left unmatched. There are 16 residues in the CDR3. This CDR3 reads CASRNTPSGGRETQYF. The CDR3 DNA reads TGTGCCAGCAGAAATACCCCTAGCGGGGGACGGGAGACCCAGTACTTC.

V and J are TRBV14 and TRBJ2-1; TRBD2 matches at 9 bases. The CDR3 is 17 amino acids. V dropped 0 bases and J dropped 6; count of bases not matched to a gene: 9. CDR1 SGHDN and CDR2 FVKESK come from the germline V gene. The CDR3 sequence is CASSQESGRGGLNEQFF. The DNA of the CDR3 is TGTGCCAGCAGCCAAGAATCGGGGCGGGGGGGCCTCAATGAGCAGTTCTTC.

This clone was seen a handful of times. V and J are TRBV4-2 and TRBJ1-2; D call uncertain. CDR1 is LGHNA and CDR2 is YNFKEQ in the germline V gene. The V and J ends lost 0 bases and 5 bases respectively, with 13 bases between them. The CDR3 is made up of 15 amino acids. The CDR3 loop is CASSQDWVTGYGYTF. CDR3 nucleotide sequence: TGTGCCAGCAGCCAAGATTGGGTGACTGGGTATGGCTACACCTTC.

This rearrangement joins TRBV29-1 to TRBJ2-6; 8 bases match TRBD1. Looked up from germline, CDR1 is SQVTM and CDR2 is ANQGSEA. CDR3 size: 15 residues. J lost 1 base, V lost 5 bases, and 4 bases had no gene match. The CDR3 DNA is TGCAGCGTTTGGCGGACAGGGTCTGGGGCCAACGTCCTGACTTTC. Amino acids: CSVWRTGSGANVLTF.

The chain combines TRBV7-2 with TRBJ2-7; tentative D call: TRBD2 (7 bases). The CDR3 spans 14 residues. Germline V CDR1 and CDR2: SGHTA, FQGNSA. Between the trimmed V and J ends, which lost 4 bases and 6 bases, there was a span of 16 bases. The DNA of the CDR3 is TGTGCCAGCAGCTCCGGACAGCGGGGCAGCGAGCAGTACTTC. This codes for CASSSGQRGSEQYF.

The chain combines TRBV18 with TRBJ1-2; the D is unclear. The CDR3 length is 14 residues. Germline V gene sequence: CDR1 KGHSH, CDR2 LQKENI. V was shortened by 1 base and J by 1 base, with 7 bases between the two germline ends. CDR3 amino acids: CASSPLTSNYGYTF. The CDR3 DNA sequence: TGTGCCAGCTCACCACTAACCAGTAACTATGGCTACACCTTC. Together with reference TRBV18 and TRBJ1-2, the CDR3 gives the full variable domain: NAGVMQNPRHLVRRRGQEARLRCSPMKGHSHVYWYRQLPEEGLKFMVYLQKENIIDESGMPKERFSAEFPKEGPSILRIQQVVRGDSAAYFCASSPLTSNYGYTFGSGTRLTVV.

The chain carries TRBV27 and TRBJ2-5, with D unresolved. Germline V gene lookup returns CDR1 MNHEY and CDR2 SMNVEV (reference sequence). Trimming pared 5 bases from V and 7 bases from J, leaving 11 bases between. There are 12 residues in the CDR3. CDR3 nucleotides: TGTGCCAGCAGTCCATTATCGGGGACCCAGTACTTC. This encodes CASSPLSGTQYF.

The chain carries TRBV9 and TRBJ2-3, with 12 bases aligning to TRBD2. CDR1 and CDR2 from the germline V gene are SGDLS and YYNGEE. The V segment lost 4 bases and the J segment 3 bases; nucleotides outside the gene matches: 3. CDR3 length: 15 amino acids. This chain's CDR3 is CASSRLAGVTDTQYF. CDR3 sequence (DNA): TGTGCCAGCAGCCGACTAGCGGGAGTAACAGATACGCAGTATTTT. Full variable domain (rest looked up from reference TRBV9 and TRBJ2-3): DSGVTQTPKHLITATGQRVTLRCSPRSGDLSVYWYQQSLDQGLQFLIQYYNGEERAKGNILERFSAQQFPDLHSELNLSSLELGDSALYFCASSRLAGVTDTQYFGPGTRLTVL.